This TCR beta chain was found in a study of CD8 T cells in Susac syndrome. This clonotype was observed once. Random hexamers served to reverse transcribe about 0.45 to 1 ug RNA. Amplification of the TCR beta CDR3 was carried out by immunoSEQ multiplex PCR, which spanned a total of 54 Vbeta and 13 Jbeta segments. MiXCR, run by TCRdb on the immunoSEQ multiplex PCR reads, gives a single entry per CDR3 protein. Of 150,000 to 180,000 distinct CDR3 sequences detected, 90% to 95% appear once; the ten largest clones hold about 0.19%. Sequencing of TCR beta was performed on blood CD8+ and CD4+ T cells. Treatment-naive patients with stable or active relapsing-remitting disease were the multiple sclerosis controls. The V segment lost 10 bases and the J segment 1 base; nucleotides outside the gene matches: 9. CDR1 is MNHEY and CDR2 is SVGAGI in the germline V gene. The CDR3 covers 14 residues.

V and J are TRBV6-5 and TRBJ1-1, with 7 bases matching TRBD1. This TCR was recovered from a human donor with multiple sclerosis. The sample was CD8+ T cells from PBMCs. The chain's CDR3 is CATLRGFGNTEAFF. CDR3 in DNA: TGTGCCACCCTCAGGGGGTTCGGGAACACTGAAGCTTTCTTT.